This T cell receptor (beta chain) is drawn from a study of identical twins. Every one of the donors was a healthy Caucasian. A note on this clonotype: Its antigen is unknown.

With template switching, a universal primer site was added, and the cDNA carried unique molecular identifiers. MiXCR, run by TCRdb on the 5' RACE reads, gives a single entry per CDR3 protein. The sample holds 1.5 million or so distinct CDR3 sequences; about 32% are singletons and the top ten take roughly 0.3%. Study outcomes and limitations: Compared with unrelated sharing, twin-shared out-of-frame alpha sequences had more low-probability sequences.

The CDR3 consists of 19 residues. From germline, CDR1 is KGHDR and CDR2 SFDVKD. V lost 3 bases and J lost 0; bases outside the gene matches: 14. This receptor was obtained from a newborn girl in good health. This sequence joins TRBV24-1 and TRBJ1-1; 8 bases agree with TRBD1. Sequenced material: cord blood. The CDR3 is CATSDPDRGAGQVNTEAFF. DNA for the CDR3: TGTGCCACCAGTGATCCAGACAGGGGCGCCGGGCAAGTGAACACTGAAGCTTTCTTT.